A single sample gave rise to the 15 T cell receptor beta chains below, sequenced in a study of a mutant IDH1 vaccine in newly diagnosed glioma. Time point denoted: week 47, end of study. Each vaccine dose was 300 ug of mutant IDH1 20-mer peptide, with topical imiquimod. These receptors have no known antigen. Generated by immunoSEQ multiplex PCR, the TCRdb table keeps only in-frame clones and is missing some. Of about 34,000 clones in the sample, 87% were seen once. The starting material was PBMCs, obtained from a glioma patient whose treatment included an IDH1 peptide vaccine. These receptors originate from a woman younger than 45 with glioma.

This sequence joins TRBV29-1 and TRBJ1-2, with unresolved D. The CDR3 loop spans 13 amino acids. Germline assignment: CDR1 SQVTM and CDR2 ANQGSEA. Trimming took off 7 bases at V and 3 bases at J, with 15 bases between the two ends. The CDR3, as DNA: TGCAGCGACCGAGGAGGCCAACACTATGGCTACACCTTC. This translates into CSDRGGQHYGYTF.

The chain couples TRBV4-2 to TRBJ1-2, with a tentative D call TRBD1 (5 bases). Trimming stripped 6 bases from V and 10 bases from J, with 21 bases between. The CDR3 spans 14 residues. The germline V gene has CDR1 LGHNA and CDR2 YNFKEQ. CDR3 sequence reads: CASSTLGDADHYTF. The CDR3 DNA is TGTGCCAGCAGTACTCTTGGGGACGCGGACCACTACACCTTC.

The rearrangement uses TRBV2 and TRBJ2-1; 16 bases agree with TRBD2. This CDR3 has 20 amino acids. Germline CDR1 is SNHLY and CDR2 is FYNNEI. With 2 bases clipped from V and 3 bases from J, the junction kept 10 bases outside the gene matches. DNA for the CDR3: TGTGCCAGCAGTGAACCTTCATCGGGACTAGCGGGGGGGTACTACAATGAGCAGTTCTTC. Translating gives CASSEPSSGLAGGYYNEQFF.

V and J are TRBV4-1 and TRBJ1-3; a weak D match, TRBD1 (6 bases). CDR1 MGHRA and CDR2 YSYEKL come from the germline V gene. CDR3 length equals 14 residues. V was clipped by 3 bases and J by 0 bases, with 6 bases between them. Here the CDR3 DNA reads TGCGCCAGCAGCCAGGGGGCCTCTGGAAACACCATATATTTT. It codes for CASSQGASGNTIYF.

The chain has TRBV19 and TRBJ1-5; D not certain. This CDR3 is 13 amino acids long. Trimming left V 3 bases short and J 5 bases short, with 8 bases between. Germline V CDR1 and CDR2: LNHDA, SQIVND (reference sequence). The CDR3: CASSMREHQPQHF. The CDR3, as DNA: TGTGCCAGTAGTATGCGGGAGCATCAGCCCCAGCATTTT.

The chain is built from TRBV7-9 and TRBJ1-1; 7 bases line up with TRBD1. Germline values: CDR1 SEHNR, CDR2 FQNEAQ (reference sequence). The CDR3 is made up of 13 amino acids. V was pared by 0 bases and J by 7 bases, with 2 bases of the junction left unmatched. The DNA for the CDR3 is TGTGCCAGCAGCTTAGCGGGACAGCGTGAAGCTTTCTTT. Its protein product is CASSLAGQREAFF.

CDR3 in amino acids: CAISEPQVASYEQYF. The CDR3, as DNA: TGTGCCATCAGTGAGCCCCAGGTCGCCTCCTACGAGCAGTACTTC. This rearrangement joins TRBV10-3 to TRBJ2-7; no clear D gene. CDR1 is ENHRY and CDR2 is SYGVKD in the germline V gene. This CDR3 spans 15 amino acids. The V end lost 2 bases, the J end lost 0 bases, and 11 bases lay between the germline ends.

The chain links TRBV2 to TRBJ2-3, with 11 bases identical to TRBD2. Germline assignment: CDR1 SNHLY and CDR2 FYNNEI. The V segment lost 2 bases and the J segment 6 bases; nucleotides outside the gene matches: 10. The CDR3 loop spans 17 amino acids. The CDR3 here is CASSERGVSGGVDTQYF. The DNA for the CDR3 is TGTGCCAGCAGTGAAAGGGGAGTTAGCGGGGGGGTGGATACGCAGTATTTT. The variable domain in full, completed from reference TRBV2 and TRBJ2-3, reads EPEVTQTPSHQVTQMGQEVILRCVPISNHLYFYWYRQILGQKVEFLVSFYNNEISEKSEIFDDQFSVERPDGSNFTLKIRSTKLEDSAMYFCASSERGVSGGVDTQYFGPGTRLTVL.

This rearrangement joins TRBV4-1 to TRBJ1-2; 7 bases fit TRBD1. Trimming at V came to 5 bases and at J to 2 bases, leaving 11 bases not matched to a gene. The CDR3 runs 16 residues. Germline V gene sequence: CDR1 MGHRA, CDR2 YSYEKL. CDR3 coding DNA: TGCGCCAGCAGCTACAGAAGAACAGGGGTGAACTATGGCTACACCTTC. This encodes CASSYRRTGVNYGYTF.

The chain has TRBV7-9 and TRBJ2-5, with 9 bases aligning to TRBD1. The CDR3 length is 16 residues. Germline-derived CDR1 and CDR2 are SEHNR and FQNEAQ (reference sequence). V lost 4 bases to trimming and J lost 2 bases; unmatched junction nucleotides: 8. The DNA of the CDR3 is TGTGCCAGCAGCTCAAACCGGGGACAGGGACAAGAGACCCAGTACTTC. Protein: CASSSNRGQGQETQYF.

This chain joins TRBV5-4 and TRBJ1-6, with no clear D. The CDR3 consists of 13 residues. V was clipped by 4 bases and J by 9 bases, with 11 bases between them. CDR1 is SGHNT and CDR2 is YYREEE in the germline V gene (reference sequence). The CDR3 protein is CASSEFIGSPLHF. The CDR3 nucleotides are TGTGCCAGCAGCGAGTTCATTGGTTCACCCCTCCACTTT. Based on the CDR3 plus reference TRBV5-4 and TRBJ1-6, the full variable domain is ETGVTQSPTHLIKTRGQQVTLRCSSQSGHNTVSWYQQALGQGPQFIFQYYREEENGRGNFPPRFSGLQFPNYSSELNVNALELDDSALYLCASSEFIGSPLHFGNGTRLTVT.

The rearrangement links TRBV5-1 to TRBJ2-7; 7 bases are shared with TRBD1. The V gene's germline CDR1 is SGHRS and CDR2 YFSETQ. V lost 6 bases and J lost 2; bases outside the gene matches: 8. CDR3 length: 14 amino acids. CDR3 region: CASKLGGGPYEQYF. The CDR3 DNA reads TGCGCCAGCAAGTTAGGGGGCGGGCCCTACGAGCAGTACTTC.

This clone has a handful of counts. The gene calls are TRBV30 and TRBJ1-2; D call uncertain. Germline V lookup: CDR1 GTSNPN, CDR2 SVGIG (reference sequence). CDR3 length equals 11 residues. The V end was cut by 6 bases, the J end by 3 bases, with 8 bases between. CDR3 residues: CACGRDYGYTF. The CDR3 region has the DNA TGTGCCTGCGGGAGGGACTATGGCTACACCTTC.

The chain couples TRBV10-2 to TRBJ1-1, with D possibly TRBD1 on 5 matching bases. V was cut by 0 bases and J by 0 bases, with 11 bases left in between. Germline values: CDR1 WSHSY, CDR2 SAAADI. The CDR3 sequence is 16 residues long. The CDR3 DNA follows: TGCGCCAGCAGTGAGTCATCAGGGTCCCTGAACACTGAAGCTTTCTTT. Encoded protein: CASSESSGSLNTEAFF.

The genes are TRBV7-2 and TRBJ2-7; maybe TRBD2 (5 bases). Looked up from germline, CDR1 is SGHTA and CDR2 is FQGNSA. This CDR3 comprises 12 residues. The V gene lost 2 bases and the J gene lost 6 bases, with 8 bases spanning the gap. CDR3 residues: CASSLRGSEQYF. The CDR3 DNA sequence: TGTGCCAGCAGCTTACGGGGTAGCGAGCAGTACTTC.